This T cell receptor (beta chain) emerged from a study of cytomegalovirus exposure and HLA in healthy donors. Study results and caveats: Only CMV serostatus was available as immune exposure information. TCR beta V segments were, for the most part, productive about 87% or about 30% of the time in an earlier analysis. Excluded: some indistinguishable V segments such as TRBV6-2 and TRBV6-3.

With respect to this clone: Its antigen is undetermined.

Trimming took 4 bases from V and 2 from J, leaving 14 bases between them. CDR1 and CDR2 from the germline V gene are SGHAT and FQNNGV. The CDR3 covers 16 residues. The PCR used 60 Vbeta and 13 Jbeta primers. Generated by immunoSEQ multiplex PCR, the TCRdb table keeps only in-frame clones and is missing some. Of around 190,000 clones in the sample, just over 75% are singletons; the top ten hold roughly 2%. The clonotype originates from a young man in good health and CMV-seronegative. The sample comprised PBMCs. J is TRBJ2-2 and V is TRBV11-2; tentatively, D is TRBD2 (6 bases). The CDR3 protein is CASSSIMEGNTGELFF. The CDR3 region has the DNA TGTGCCAGCAGCTCTATAATGGAGGGAAACACCGGGGAGCTGTTTTTT.